This paragraph covers one TCR beta chain sequence. Losses at the gene ends were 5 bases for V and 4 bases for J; bases not matched to a gene: 20. This CDR3 has 19 amino acids. The germline V gene encodes CDR1 SEHNR and CDR2 FQNEAQ (reference sequence). Vbeta (60) and Jbeta (13) primers were used in the PCR. Produced via immunoSEQ multiplex PCR; TCRdb's table is partial and in-frame only. The sample records tens of thousands of clones, approximately 75% being singletons. The sample comes from a study of cytomegalovirus exposure and HLA in healthy donors. This sequence originates from a man in his sixties in good health and CMV-seropositive. The sequenced sample was PBMCs. V gene TRBV7-9 combines with J gene TRBJ1-1, with TRBD1 matching 9 bases. CDR3 nucleotide sequence: TGTGCCAGCAGCCCCGGGACAGGGCCCTACGACCTTCGGGGCACTGAAGCTTTCTTT. This sequence encodes CASSPGTGPYDLRGTEAFF.